Listed below are T cell receptor beta chains from one sample, sequenced in a study of Graves' ophthalmopathy and Graves' hyperthyroidism. TCRdb re-derived calls from the multiplex PCR reads in MiXCR, one entry per CDR3 protein. The data show 500,000 to 600,000 distinct CDR3 sequences, with 35% to 40% seen just once and about 4.1% held by the top ten. The sequenced sample was peripheral blood or thyroid tissue (not recorded which). Every receptor here comes from an adult man with Graves' hyperthyroidism. CDR3s include the opening cysteine and the closing phenylalanine or tryptophan. The order of the fields is clone size, CDR3 length, D gene, V gene, J gene, CDR3 DNA, CDR3 protein. A D gene is named only where the DNA matches it firmly. A row's size may be missing; if present it is once, few, many or a size class.

clone_size: .; cdr3_length: 12; d_call: .; v_call: TRBV29-1; j_call: TRBJ1-2; cdr3_nt: TGCAGAGCTTCGACAGGAAACTATGGCTACACCTTC; cdr3_aa: CRASTGNYGYTF
clone_size: .; cdr3_length: 14; d_call: .; v_call: TRBV15; j_call: TRBJ2-5; cdr3_nt: TGTGCCTCCAGCAGATCTGCGAGCGGAGATACGCAGTACTTC; cdr3_aa: CASSRSASGDTQYF
clone_size: .; cdr3_length: 15; d_call: TRBD1; v_call: TRBV6-1; j_call: TRBJ1-1; cdr3_nt: TGTGCCAGCAGTAACACAGGGGGATGGGACACTGAAGCTTTCTTT; cdr3_aa: CASSNTGGWDTEAFF
clone_size: many; cdr3_length: 15; d_call: .; v_call: TRBV7-2; j_call: TRBJ2-7; cdr3_nt: TGTGCCAGCAGCGACTATACATACAACATCTACGAGCAGTACTTC; cdr3_aa: CASSDYTYNIYEQYF
clone_size: few; cdr3_length: 14; d_call: .; v_call: TRBV27; j_call: TRBJ1-1; cdr3_nt: TGTGCCAGCAGTTTGGCAGTCTCGAACACTGAAGCTTTCTTT; cdr3_aa: CASSLAVSNTEAFF
clone_size: many; cdr3_length: 14; d_call: TRBD1; v_call: TRBV5-4; j_call: TRBJ1-6; cdr3_nt: TGTGCCAGCAGCTCGGGACAGCTAAATTCACCCCTCCACTTT; cdr3_aa: CASSSGQLNSPLHF
clone_size: many; cdr3_length: 14; d_call: TRBD1; v_call: TRBV20-1; j_call: TRBJ1-2; cdr3_nt: TGCAGTGCTATAAGGGACAGAACGAACTATGGCTACACCTTC; cdr3_aa: CSAIRDRTNYGYTF
clone_size: .; cdr3_length: 15; d_call: .; v_call: TRBV25-1; j_call: TRBJ1-3; cdr3_nt: TGTGCCAGCTTGGATGGCAGCGGCTCTGGAAACACCATATATTTT; cdr3_aa: CASLDGSGSGNTIYF
clone_size: few; cdr3_length: 15; d_call: TRBD1; v_call: TRBV12-3/TRBV12-4; j_call: TRBJ2-7; cdr3_nt: TGTGCCAGCAGGGACAGGGGTCTGAGCTCCTACGAGCAGTACTTC; cdr3_aa: CASRDRGLSSYEQYF
clone_size: many; cdr3_length: 11; d_call: .; v_call: TRBV2; j_call: TRBJ1-1; cdr3_nt: TGTGCCAGCAGAGGGGCAGCTGAAGCTTTCTTT; cdr3_aa: CASRGAAEAFF
clone_size: many; cdr3_length: 16; d_call: .; v_call: TRBV7-9; j_call: TRBJ1-6; cdr3_nt: TGTGCCAGCAGCTTAGCCTCCGGGGGACATAATTCACCCCTCCACTTT; cdr3_aa: CASSLASGGHNSPLHF
clone_size: many; cdr3_length: 14; d_call: .; v_call: TRBV19; j_call: TRBJ2-7; cdr3_nt: TGTGCCAGTAGTGACGGGACATTTTCTTACGAGCAGTACTTC; cdr3_aa: CASSDGTFSYEQYF
clone_size: .; cdr3_length: 16; d_call: TRBD2; v_call: TRBV5-5; j_call: TRBJ2-6; cdr3_nt: TGTGCCAGCAGCTTAGGATGGGCTAGCGGGGACAACGTCCTGACTTTC; cdr3_aa: CASSLGWASGDNVLTF
clone_size: many; cdr3_length: 15; d_call: .; v_call: TRBV6-1; j_call: TRBJ1-3; cdr3_nt: TGTGCCAGCAGTCCTTCCCGGGCCCTCAGGAACACCATATATTTT; cdr3_aa: CASSPSRALRNTIYF
clone_size: many; cdr3_length: 14; d_call: .; v_call: TRBV3-1; j_call: TRBJ1-2; cdr3_nt: TGTGCCAGCAGCGCCCGGGGTCTAAGGAATGGCTACACCTTC; cdr3_aa: CASSARGLRNGYTF
clone_size: many; cdr3_length: 15; d_call: .; v_call: TRBV29-1; j_call: TRBJ2-2; cdr3_nt: TGCAGCGTTGAACGCCGGGGACTCAACACCGGGGAGCTGTTTTTT; cdr3_aa: CSVERRGLNTGELFF
clone_size: .; cdr3_length: 16; d_call: TRBD2; v_call: TRBV2; j_call: TRBJ2-2; cdr3_nt: TGTGCCAGCAGTGTAGCGGGAGGTTTGGACACCGGGGAGCTGTTTTTT; cdr3_aa: CASSVAGGLDTGELFF
clone_size: many; cdr3_length: 13; d_call: .; v_call: TRBV5-1; j_call: TRBJ1-1; cdr3_nt: TGCGCCAGCAGGGTGCGTAAGGACACTGAAGCTTTCTTT; cdr3_aa: CASRVRKDTEAFF
clone_size: many; cdr3_length: 12; d_call: .; v_call: TRBV29-1; j_call: TRBJ2-7; cdr3_nt: TGCAGCGTCGGAGGGAGACTTAACGAGCAGTACTTC; cdr3_aa: CSVGGRLNEQYF
clone_size: .; cdr3_length: 15; d_call: .; v_call: TRBV5-1; j_call: TRBJ1-1; cdr3_nt: TGCGCCAGCAGCGGAGCCTGGGGGCTTCCCGCTGAAGCTTTCTTT; cdr3_aa: CASSGAWGLPAEAFF
clone_size: many; cdr3_length: 12; d_call: TRBD1; v_call: TRBV2; j_call: TRBJ1-2; cdr3_nt: TGTGCCAGCCCTGACAGGGTGTATGGCTACACCTTC; cdr3_aa: CASPDRVYGYTF
clone_size: many; cdr3_length: 15; d_call: .; v_call: TRBV29-1; j_call: TRBJ1-1; cdr3_nt: TGCAGCGTTGAAGACTTTGTACCTGGTAGAGTTGAAGCTTTCTTT; cdr3_aa: CSVEDFVPGRVEAFF
clone_size: many; cdr3_length: 14; d_call: TRBD1; v_call: TRBV7-8; j_call: TRBJ2-5; cdr3_nt: TGTGCCAGCAGTATATGGACAGGGGAAGAGACCCAGTACTTC; cdr3_aa: CASSIWTGEETQYF
clone_size: .; cdr3_length: 15; d_call: TRBD2; v_call: TRBV20-1; j_call: TRBJ2-3; cdr3_nt: TGCAGTGTGTCGACGATAAGCGGGGGCCCAGATACGCAGTATTTT; cdr3_aa: CSVSTISGGPDTQYF
clone_size: .; cdr3_length: 14; d_call: .; v_call: TRBV5-1; j_call: TRBJ2-7; cdr3_nt: TGCGCCAGCAGCTTGGACCAAGTTAGGGATGAGCAGTACTTC; cdr3_aa: CASSLDQVRDEQYF
clone_size: few; cdr3_length: 15; d_call: .; v_call: TRBV7-8; j_call: TRBJ2-1; cdr3_nt: TGTGCCAGCAGCCCCATGGTTGCCGCAGGAAATGAGCAGTTCTTC; cdr3_aa: CASSPMVAAGNEQFF
clone_size: many; cdr3_length: 15; d_call: TRBD2; v_call: TRBV12-3/TRBV12-4; j_call: TRBJ2-5; cdr3_nt: TGTGCCAGCAGTTTTTCCGGGGGGGCGGAAGAGACCCAGTACTTC; cdr3_aa: CASSFSGGAEETQYF
clone_size: .; cdr3_length: 14; d_call: TRBD1; v_call: TRBV24-1; j_call: TRBJ2-7; cdr3_nt: TGTGCCACCAGTGATTTGACAGGGGGTAACGAGCAGTACTTC; cdr3_aa: CATSDLTGGNEQYF
clone_size: .; cdr3_length: 14; d_call: .; v_call: TRBV28; j_call: TRBJ1-1; cdr3_nt: TGTGCCAGCAGACGAACAGGACCGGGCGCTGAAGCTTTCTTT; cdr3_aa: CASRRTGPGAEAFF
clone_size: few; cdr3_length: 17; d_call: TRBD1; v_call: TRBV7-9; j_call: TRBJ1-4; cdr3_nt: TGTGCCAGCAGCCCCGGTGGACAGGGGCACCTTGATGAAAAACTGTTTTTT; cdr3_aa: CASSPGGQGHLDEKLFF
clone_size: few; cdr3_length: 16; d_call: .; v_call: TRBV10-2; j_call: TRBJ2-4; cdr3_nt: TGCGCCAGCAAGGATGATGGTTGGGGAACCAAAAACATTCAGTACTTC; cdr3_aa: CASKDDGWGTKNIQYF
clone_size: many; cdr3_length: 16; d_call: .; v_call: TRBV7-2; j_call: TRBJ2-5; cdr3_nt: TGTGCCAGCAGCTTAGGGTCTCGGGGCTTCCAAGAGACCCAGTACTTC; cdr3_aa: CASSLGSRGFQETQYF
clone_size: many; cdr3_length: 14; d_call: .; v_call: TRBV19; j_call: TRBJ2-7; cdr3_nt: TGTGCCAGTAGTATACTGGGACCAACCTACGAGCAGTACTTC; cdr3_aa: CASSILGPTYEQYF
clone_size: once; cdr3_length: 14; d_call: .; v_call: TRBV30; j_call: TRBJ1-2; cdr3_nt: TGTGCCTGGAGTGTAATGGGAGTTGCAGACGGCTACACCTTC; cdr3_aa: CAWSVMGVADGYTF
clone_size: .; cdr3_length: 12; d_call: .; v_call: TRBV2; j_call: TRBJ2-1; cdr3_nt: TGTGCCAGCTTCACTCAGGGTAATGAGCAGTTCTTC; cdr3_aa: CASFTQGNEQFF
clone_size: .; cdr3_length: 15; d_call: TRBD1; v_call: TRBV20-1; j_call: TRBJ2-7; cdr3_nt: TGCAGTGCTGACAGGGGACAGGGGGTTGGGTACGAGCAGTACTTC; cdr3_aa: CSADRGQGVGYEQYF
clone_size: .; cdr3_length: 15; d_call: TRBD1; v_call: TRBV6-5; j_call: TRBJ1-4; cdr3_nt: TGTGCCAGCAGTTACGCCGGGACAGTTAGTGAAAAACTGTTTTTT; cdr3_aa: CASSYAGTVSEKLFF
clone_size: .; cdr3_length: 18; d_call: .; v_call: TRBV28; j_call: TRBJ2-5; cdr3_nt: TGTGCCAGCACTTCTCAACACCCAACCGGCCTCTGGAGAGAGACCCAGTACTTC; cdr3_aa: CASTSQHPTGLWRETQYF
clone_size: .; cdr3_length: 16; d_call: TRBD2; v_call: TRBV2; j_call: TRBJ2-7; cdr3_nt: TGTGCCAGCAGACTCAGGGCGGGGGGCAGCTCCTACGAGCAGTACTTC; cdr3_aa: CASRLRAGGSSYEQYF
clone_size: .; cdr3_length: 16; d_call: .; v_call: TRBV4-1; j_call: TRBJ2-2; cdr3_nt: TGCGCCAGCAGCCCATCCCCGACTTTAAACACCGGGGAGCTGTTTTTT; cdr3_aa: CASSPSPTLNTGELFF